This passage covers 5 T cell receptor beta chains from one sample sequenced in a study of T-cell reconstitution after alpha-beta-depleted transplantation in children. The authors prepared the TCRbeta library with unique molecular identifiers. MiXCR, run by TCRdb on the PCR reads, gives a single entry per CDR3 protein. The sample shows under 75,000 distinct CDR3 sequences, about 11% of them seen only once. This sample comprised PBMCs, obtained before TCRalphabeta/CD19-depleted stem cell transplant. These receptors all stem from a boy between 10 and 17 years old with acute myeloid leukemia, due to receive a stem cell transplant.

This clonotype was counted at least ten times. V and J are TRBV5-1 and TRBJ2-1; 7 bases align to TRBD1. The CDR3 runs 15 residues. The V gene end was trimmed by 3 bases and the J gene end by 2 bases; junction bases not matched to a gene: 5. CDR1 is SGHRS and CDR2 is YFSETQ in the germline V gene. Here the CDR3 DNA reads TGCGCCAGCAGCTCGCAGGGGGTTACCTACAATGAGCAGTTCTTC. Encoded protein: CASSSQGVTYNEQFF.

This clonotype has at least ten counts. This chain links TRBV7-9 with TRBJ2-7, with D possibly TRBD1 on 6 matching bases. The CDR3 loop spans 13 amino acids. The germline V gene encodes CDR1 SEHNR and CDR2 FQNEAQ (reference sequence). V lost 3 bases, J lost 4 bases, and 10 bases lay in between. Written as DNA, the CDR3 is TGTGCCAGCAGCTTGGGACACGGATACGAGCAGTACGTC. It translates to CASSLGHGYEQYV.

This clonotype showed up many times. The CDR3 sequence is CASSHGWTEAFF. In DNA, the CDR3 is TGCGCCAGCAGCCATGGGTGGACTGAAGCTTTCTTT. V and J are TRBV4-1 and TRBJ1-1; no clear D. The germline V gene has CDR1 MGHRA and CDR2 YSYEKL. Trimming removed 3 bases from V and 5 bases from J, with 7 bases in between. This CDR3 region has 12 residues.

This clonotype came up many times. This chain links TRBV28 with TRBJ1-6; 9 bases fit TRBD1. The trim removed 6 bases at V and 8 bases at J, leaving 8 bases unmatched. Germline V gene lookup returns CDR1 MDHEN and CDR2 SYDVKM. CDR3 length equals 15 residues. CDR3 DNA sequence: TGTGCCAGCAGACCCCGGACAGGGGCTTATTCACCCCTCCACTTT. Translated: CASRPRTGAYSPLHF. The full variable domain, rest sourced from reference TRBV28 and TRBJ1-6, is DVKVTQSSRYLVKRTGEKVFLECVQDMDHENMFWYRQDPGLGLRLIYFSYDVKMKEKGDIPEGYSVSREKKERFSLILESASTNQTSMYLCASRPRTGAYSPLHFGNGTRLTVT.

This clonotype was seen at least ten times. The genes are TRBV7-2 and TRBJ1-1; D is perhaps TRBD1 (6 bases). Trimming removed 5 bases at V and 1 base at J, with 14 bases between. The V gene's germline CDR1 is SGHTA and CDR2 FQGNSA. The CDR3 has 15 residues. CDR3 protein: CASSPRQTGNTEAFF. The CDR3, as DNA: TGTGCCAGCAGCCCCCGCCAGACAGGGAACACTGAAGCTTTCTTT.